The 11 T cell receptor beta chains below come from one sample, sequenced in a study of shared clonotypes between healthy human individuals. The protocol was immunoSEQ multiplex PCR, while the TCRdb copy is restricted to in-frame clones and leaves out a portion. The table records more than 1 million clones, around three quarters of them present only once. The specimen was memory CD4+ T cells from PBMCs. Described subset: CD45RA-negative fraction. The receptor set was obtained from a young man in good health. Some clones in this sample may be carry-over from other donors' samples.

The table lists this clone with a few counts. The same CDR3 also results from other DNA sequences found in this sample. The chain employs TRBV7-2 and TRBJ1-4, with a possible D match to TRBD1 (5 bases). The germline CDR1 and CDR2 sequences are SGHTA and FQGNSA. V was shortened by 3 bases and J by 0 bases, with 8 bases between the two germline ends. This CDR3 has 15 amino acids. The CDR3 here is CASSFPGATNEKLFF. The CDR3 region has the DNA TGTGCCAGCAGCTTCCCGGGGGCAACTAATGAAAAACTGTTTTTT.

There are a few counts of this clone. In DNA form, the CDR3 reads TGTGCCAGCAGTTACTCTCGGGGGGATGGCTACGAGCAGTACTTC. Amino acids: CASSYSRGDGYEQYF. The V call is TRBV6-6, the J call TRBJ2-7; 7 nucleotides agree with TRBD2. The CDR3 is 15 amino acids. V lost 0 bases to trimming and J lost 3 bases; unmatched junction nucleotides: 5. CDR1 and CDR2 (germline): MNHNY, SVGAGI (reference sequence).

The chain couples TRBV5-1 to TRBJ2-6, with TRBD2 as a possible D gene (5 bases). V gave up 4 bases and J gave up 0 bases, with 11 bases separating them. This CDR3 has 16 amino acids. The V gene's germline CDR1 is SGHRS and CDR2 YFSETQ. The CDR3: CASSPPGSSGANVLTF. Here the CDR3 DNA reads TGCGCCAGCAGCCCACCGGGGAGCTCTGGGGCCAACGTCCTGACTTTC.

This chain uses TRBV6-1 with TRBJ2-3, with D possibly called TRBD1 or TRBD2 (5 bases each). Per the germline V gene, CDR1 is MNHNS and CDR2 is SASEGT. This CDR3 has 15 residues. Trimming took off 4 bases at V and 4 bases at J, with 15 bases between the two ends. The CDR3: CASSVTGSGPDTQYF. The CDR3, as DNA: TGTGCCAGCAGTGTGACGGGGTCAGGGCCAGATACGCAGTATTTT.

The chain uses TRBV18 and TRBJ1-1, with D possibly TRBD1 on 5 matching bases. Germline V gene lookup returns CDR1 KGHSH and CDR2 LQKENI. V gave up 2 bases and J gave up 6 bases, with 16 bases separating them. The CDR3 is made up of 15 amino acids. In DNA form, the CDR3 reads TGTGCCAGCTCACCATCCGCGGGGGTGTTCTCTGAAGCTTTCTTT. Encoded protein: CASSPSAGVFSEAFF.

J is TRBJ2-1 and V is TRBV11-2, with D tentatively TRBD2 (6 bases). From germline, CDR1 is SGHAT and CDR2 FQNNGV. V lost 7 bases and J lost 6, with 16 bases in between. The CDR3 totals 14 residues. The CDR3 DNA is TGTGCCAGCAAATTGACTAGAGGCCGCAATGAGCAGTTCTTC. Translating gives CASKLTRGRNEQFF.

The chain links TRBV9 to TRBJ2-5; D may be TRBD1 (7 bases). V was clipped by 1 base and J by 3 bases, with 13 bases between them. The CDR3 totals 15 residues. Germline values: CDR1 SGDLS, CDR2 YYNGEE. The CDR3 nucleotides are TGTGCCAGCAGCGTAAACCCCAGGGGGGAAGAGACCCAGTACTTC. Residues: CASSVNPRGEETQYF. The variable domain in full, with the rest retrieved from reference TRBV9 and TRBJ2-5, is DSGVTQTPKHLITATGQRVTLRCSPRSGDLSVYWYQQSLDQGLQFLIQYYNGEERAKGNILERFSAQQFPDLHSELNLSSLELGDSALYFCASSVNPRGEETQYFGPGTRLLVL.

This clone occurred a few times. This chain links TRBV7-6 with TRBJ2-2; weak D call: TRBD2 (6 bases). CDR3 length: 16 residues. The ends were cut back, 5 bases at V and 2 bases at J, with 15 bases in the middle. In germline, CDR1 is SGHVS, CDR2 FNYEAQ. The CDR3 reads CASSPSGGSNTGELFF. The CDR3 DNA sequence: TGTGCCAGCAGCCCAAGTGGGGGGAGTAACACCGGGGAGCTGTTTTTT.

The V call is TRBV28, the J call TRBJ2-5; 12 positions agree with TRBD2. The V gene end was trimmed by 4 bases and the J gene end by 3 bases; junction bases not matched to a gene: 3. CDR1 and CDR2 from the germline V gene are MDHEN and SYDVKM. The CDR3 consists of 15 residues. The CDR3 here is CASSSRLAGEETQYF. CDR3 DNA: TGTGCCAGCAGTTCCAGACTAGCGGGAGAAGAGACCCAGTACTTC.

V and J are TRBV28 and TRBJ2-3, with D maybe TRBD2 (5 bases). This CDR3 has 15 residues. V was trimmed by 4 bases and J by 2 bases, leaving 13 bases between them. The V gene's germline CDR1 is MDHEN and CDR2 SYDVKM. The CDR3 reads CASSSVGRYTDTQYF. The CDR3 DNA is TGTGCCAGCAGTTCTGTAGGGAGATACACAGATACGCAGTATTTT.

The sample holds many counts of this clone. The sample carries other DNA sequences with the same CDR3. This rearrangement joins TRBV2 to TRBJ2-6; D not certain. Germline lookup yields CDR1 SNHLY and CDR2 FYNNEI. Trimming left V 2 bases short and J 4 bases short, with 6 bases between. CDR3 size: 14 residues. This CDR3 reads CASSETSGANVLTF. CDR3 nucleotides: TGTGCCAGCAGTGAAACCTCCGGGGCCAACGTCCTGACTTTC.